The 5 T cell receptor beta chains reported below all come from one sample, sequenced in a study of early stage breast cancer tumors. The method was immunoSEQ multiplex PCR; TCRdb's version includes in-frame clones alone and lacks a portion of them. The sample records over 20,000 clones, about 70% being singletons. Sequenced: breast tumor tissue. These TCRs come from a person in their sixties or seventies with breast cancer.

The V call is TRBV6-5, the J call TRBJ2-7, with 9 bases that match TRBD1. V lost 6 bases and J lost 1; bases outside the gene matches: 4. Germline V gene data show CDR1 as MNHEY and CDR2 as SVGAGI. The CDR3 has 14 amino acids. This CDR3 is CASSRQGGSYEQYF. In nucleotides, the CDR3 is TGTGCCAGCAGCCGACAGGGGGGATCCTACGAGCAGTACTTC.

This clone was detected a few times. Other DNA sequences in the same sample also yield this CDR3. The chain uses TRBV6-6 and TRBJ2-1, with a possible D match to TRBD2 (5 bases). This CDR3 contains 13 residues. Germline lookup yields CDR1 MNHNY and CDR2 SVGAGI (reference sequence). Trimming stripped 5 bases from V and 0 bases from J, with 5 bases between. The CDR3 nucleotides are TGTGCCAGCAGTCGGGACTCCTACAATGAGCAGTTCTTC. Amino acid sequence: CASSRDSYNEQFF.

This clone appeared a single time. The gene calls are TRBV6-5 and TRBJ2-1; 14 nucleotides match TRBD2. This CDR3 comprises 15 residues. Germline assignment: CDR1 MNHEY and CDR2 SVGAGI. The trim removed 6 bases at V and 9 bases at J, leaving 7 bases unmatched. The CDR3: CASRRGTSGRGEQFF. The CDR3 nucleotides are TGTGCCAGCAGACGCGGGACTAGCGGGAGAGGTGAGCAGTTCTTC.

The CDR3 DNA is TGTGCCAGCAGCTTAAAGGGACTCTACACTGAAGCTTTCTTT. This codes for CASSLKGLYTEAFF. This chain joins TRBV7-8 and TRBJ1-1, with D perhaps matching TRBD1 (5 bases). CDR1 is SGHVS, CDR2 FQNEAQ, per germline. V gave up 2 bases and J gave up 3 bases, with 10 bases separating them. CDR3 length: 14 residues.

The chain joins TRBV7-3 to TRBJ1-5, with 12 nucleotides matching TRBD1. Germline CDR1 SGHTA, CDR2 FQGTGA. The J segment lost 6 bases and the V segment lost 5 bases, leaving 5 bases of the junction unmatched. The CDR3 totals 15 residues. CDR3: CASSRDRGPSQPQHF. CDR3 nucleotides: TGTGCCAGCAGCCGGGACAGGGGGCCAAGTCAGCCCCAGCATTTT.